The text below deals with one TCR beta chain. What it recognizes is unknown. Germline loops: CDR1 LNHDA, CDR2 SQIVND (reference sequence). CDR3 size: 17 residues. Trimming took 8 bases from V and 2 from J, leaving 22 bases between them. This PCR relied on a set of 60 Vbeta primers and 13 Jbeta primers. The authors' processing: Approximately 79 million unique TCR beta chains, about 10 million of them shared, were counted by a later analysis. Clones were read by immunoSEQ multiplex PCR, and TCRdb kept only the in-frame ones, dropping some. V, J and clone size reflect that table, while D and trimming were determined from the DNA. The sample holds tens of thousands of clones, about 72% seen once. This sample is part of a study of cytomegalovirus exposure and HLA in healthy donors. Study-wide background: The roughly 100 million unique TCR beta sequences, from 150 million to 200 million T cells, were found by an earlier analysis.

General observations from the study: Later on, a genetic analysis was performed. It linked a missense variant in DCLRE1C with V- and J-gene trimming of TCR beta. Earlier results showed most TCR beta V segments being productive about 87% or about 30% of the time.

The sequencing input was PBMCs. This chain joins TRBV19 and TRBJ1-5; D unresolved. The sequence came from a woman aged 25 to 39 in good health and CMV-seropositive. CDR3 nucleotide sequence: TGTGCCAGTCGCCAGCTCTTGGGAGACGGAGGCAATCAGCCCCAGCATTTT. Translated: CASRQLLGDGGNQPQHF.